This T cell receptor (beta chain) was sequenced in a study of blood T cells in healthy people across ages. Primed by a sample-barcoded 5' primer and a J-beta primer mix, a second PCR proceeded for about 6 to 12 cycles. TCRdb recomputed calls from the 5' RACE reads with MiXCR, one row per CDR3 protein. The sample lists roughly 1.5 million distinct CDR3 sequences, around 40% seen once, with approximately 4.1% in the top ten. CDR1 and CDR2 from the germline V gene are GTSNPN and SVGIG (reference sequence). This CDR3 has 16 amino acids. Trimming took off 1 base at V and 1 base at J, with 14 bases between the two ends. This clonotype has just a few counts.

The clonotype originates from a young woman in good health. This sequence joins TRBV30 and TRBJ1-5; D possibly corresponds to TRBD1 (5 bases). The material sequenced was blood. The CDR3 reads CAWSAFGDRSNQPQHF. CDR3 nucleotide sequence: TGTGCCTGGAGTGCCTTCGGAGACAGAAGCAATCAGCCCCAGCATTTT.